The clone carrying this TCR beta chain was counted at least ten times. The antigen remains unidentified. Germline V gives CDR1 GTSNPN, CDR2 SVGIG (reference sequence). This CDR3 is built from 13 residues. The V gene lost 0 bases and the J gene lost 2 bases, with 8 bases spanning the gap. These data are taken from a study of T cells in Graves' hyperthyroidism and ophthalmopathy. RNA transcripts yielded amplified TCR beta CDR3 regions. With the HTBI primer set, the TCR CDR3 went through a first round of RT-PCR. TCRdb passed the multiplex PCR reads through MiXCR, listing each CDR3 protein once. The sample has under 650,000 distinct CDR3 sequences, 15% to 20% seen once; the top ten hold 3.5% to 4%. Diagnoses rested on clinical symptoms, serum thyroxine and TRAb, thyroid ultrasound and orbital computed tomography. Study outcomes and limitations: A 13 V-J signature model discriminated ophthalmopathy versus stable hyperthyroidism.

The sequence derives from a young woman with Graves' hyperthyroidism. The V call is TRBV30, the J call TRBJ2-7; D gene unclear. The sample taken for sequencing was blood. Here the CDR3 DNA reads TGTGCCTGGAGTGTAGGACGGACCTACGAGCAGTACTTC. Amino acid sequence: CAWSVGRTYEQYF.